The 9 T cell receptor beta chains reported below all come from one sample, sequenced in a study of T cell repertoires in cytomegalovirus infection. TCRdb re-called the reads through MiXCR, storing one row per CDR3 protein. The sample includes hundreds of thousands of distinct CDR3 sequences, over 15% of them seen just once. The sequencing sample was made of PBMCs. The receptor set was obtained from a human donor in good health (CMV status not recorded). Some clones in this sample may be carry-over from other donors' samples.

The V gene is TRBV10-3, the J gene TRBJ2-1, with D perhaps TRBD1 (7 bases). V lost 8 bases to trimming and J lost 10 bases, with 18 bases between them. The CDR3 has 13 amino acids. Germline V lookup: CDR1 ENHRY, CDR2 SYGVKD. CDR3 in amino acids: CAISPRGVEEQFF. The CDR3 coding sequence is TGTGCCATCTCCCCCAGGGGGGTAGAGGAGCAGTTCTTC.

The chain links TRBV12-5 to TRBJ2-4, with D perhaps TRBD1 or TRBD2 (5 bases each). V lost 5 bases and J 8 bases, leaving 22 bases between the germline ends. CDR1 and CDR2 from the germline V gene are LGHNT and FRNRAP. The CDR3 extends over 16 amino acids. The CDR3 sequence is CASGKDSGYGADIQYF. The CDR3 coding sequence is TGTGCTAGTGGTAAAGATTCGGGCTACGGGGCGGACATTCAGTACTTC.

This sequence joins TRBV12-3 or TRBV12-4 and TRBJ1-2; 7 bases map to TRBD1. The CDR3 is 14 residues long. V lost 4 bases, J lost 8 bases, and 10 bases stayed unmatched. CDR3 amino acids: CASSSTGTSGGYTF. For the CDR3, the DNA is TGTGCCAGCAGTTCGACAGGGACCTCAGGAGGCTACACCTTC.

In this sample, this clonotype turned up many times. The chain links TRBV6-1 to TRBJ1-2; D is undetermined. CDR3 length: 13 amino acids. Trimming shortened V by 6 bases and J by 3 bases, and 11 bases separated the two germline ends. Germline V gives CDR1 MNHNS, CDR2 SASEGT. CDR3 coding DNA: TGTGCCAGCAGGGACGCGGTCGACTATGGCTACACCTTC. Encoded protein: CASRDAVDYGYTF.

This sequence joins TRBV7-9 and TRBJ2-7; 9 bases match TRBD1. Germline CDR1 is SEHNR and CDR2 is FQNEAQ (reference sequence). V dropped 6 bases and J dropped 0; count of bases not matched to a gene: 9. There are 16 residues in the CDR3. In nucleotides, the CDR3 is TGTGCCAGCAGTTTGACAGGGGGTGGAGGCTCCTACGAGCAGTACTTC. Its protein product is CASSLTGGGGSYEQYF.

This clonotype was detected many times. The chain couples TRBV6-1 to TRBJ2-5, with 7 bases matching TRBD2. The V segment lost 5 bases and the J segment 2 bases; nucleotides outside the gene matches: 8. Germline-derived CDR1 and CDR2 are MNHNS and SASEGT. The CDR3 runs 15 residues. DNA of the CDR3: TGTGCCAGCAGTTCGGGGGGAGAGGGGCAAGAGACCCAGTACTTC. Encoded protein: CASSSGGEGQETQYF.

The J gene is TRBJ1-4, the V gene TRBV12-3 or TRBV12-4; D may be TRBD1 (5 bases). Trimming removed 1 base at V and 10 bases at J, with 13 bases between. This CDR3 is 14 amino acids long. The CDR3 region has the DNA TGTGCCAGCAGTTTAGGTGGATCGGGGGGAAAACTGTTTTTT. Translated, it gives CASSLGGSGGKLFF.

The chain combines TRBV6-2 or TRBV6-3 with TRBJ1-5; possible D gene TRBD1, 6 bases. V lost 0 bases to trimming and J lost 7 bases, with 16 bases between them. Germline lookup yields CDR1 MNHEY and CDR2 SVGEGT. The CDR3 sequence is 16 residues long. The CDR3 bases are TGTGCCAGCAGTTACTCGCCGGACAGACCCCGGCAGCCCCAGCATTTT. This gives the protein CASSYSPDRPRQPQHF.

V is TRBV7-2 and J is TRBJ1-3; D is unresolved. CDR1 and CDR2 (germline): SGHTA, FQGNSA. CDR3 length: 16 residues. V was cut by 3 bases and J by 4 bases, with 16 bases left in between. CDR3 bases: TGTGCCAGCAGCTTTCGGGGTACTGGTTCGGGAAACACCATATATTTT. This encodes CASSFRGTGSGNTIYF.